This T cell receptor beta chain was recorded in a study of T-cell memory formation after mild COVID-19. Study context: Largely, the TCR clusters proved donor specific. Whole-study results and caveats: Confirmation of SARS-CoV-2 specificity was lacking for second-wave clones peaking day 37.

5'RACE primed from the constant segment yielded TCR alpha and TCR beta cDNA libraries bearing sample barcodes and UMIs. TCRdb recomputed calls from the 5' RACE reads with MiXCR, one row per CDR3 protein. Seen here are about 600,000 distinct CDR3 sequences, about 20% observed once, and the top ten hold approximately 8.4%. To note about this clonotype: What it binds is not known.

CDR1 SGHRS and CDR2 YFSETQ come from the germline V gene. V lost 0 bases, J lost 4 bases, and 7 bases stayed unmatched. This CDR3 has 16 amino acids. The material sequenced was PBMCs or a T cell subset sorted from them (not recorded which). The chain couples TRBV5-1 to TRBJ2-5; 9 bases line up with TRBD2. The TCR was taken from an adult woman who had mild COVID-19 (a few samples of this study predate the infection). Cell type and time point are not known. The CDR3 spells CASSLGSSGRGETQYF. CDR3 in DNA: TGCGCCAGCAGCTTGGGAAGTAGCGGGAGAGGAGAGACCCAGTACTTC. Looking up the rest from reference TRBV5-1 and TRBJ2-5 gives the full variable domain: KAGVTQTPRYLIKTRGQQVTLSCSPISGHRSVSWYQQTPGQGLQFLFEYFSETQRNKGNFPGRFSGRQFSNSRSEMNVSTLELGDSALYLCASSLGSSGRGETQYFGPGTRLLVL.